The 14 T cell receptor beta chains below all came from one sample that was sequenced in a study of shared clonotypes between healthy human individuals (TCRdb year 2020). The library was made by the immunoSEQ multiplex PCR assay. This is the immuneACCESS table as TCRdb keeps it, with only in-frame sequences that have V and J called. A part of the clones is gone; compared with another copy, unresolved V genes explain less than half, and the rest is unexplained. The sample table contains 2 million to 3 million clones; only one count was recorded for approximately 93% of them. The ten top clones hold about 0.39% of the sample. Sequenced material: naive CD4+ T cells from PBMCs. The cell subset or site label, as the study defines it: CD45RA+ positively selected. The receptor source for this set is a man aged 18 to 30 in good health. Some clones in this sample may be carry-over from other donors' samples.

V is TRBV18 and J is TRBJ1-2; a possible D gene is TRBD1 (5 bases). This CDR3 has 14 residues. Germline V lookup: CDR1 KGHSH, CDR2 LQKENI. Trimming stripped 2 bases from V and 8 bases from J, with 15 bases between. CDR3 sequence reads: CASSPDLNRSGYTF. CDR3 nucleotide sequence: TGTGCCAGCTCACCAGATTTGAACAGGAGCGGCTACACCTTC. The full variable domain, rest sourced from reference TRBV18 and TRBJ1-2, is NAGVMQNPRHLVRRRGQEARLRCSPMKGHSHVYWYRQLPEEGLKFMVYLQKENIIDESGMPKERFSAEFPKEGPSILRIQQVVRGDSAAYFCASSPDLNRSGYTFGSGTRLTVV.

The chain recombines TRBV6-1 with TRBJ1-1; possibly TRBD1 for D (5 bases). Germline V lookup: CDR1 MNHNS, CDR2 SASEGT. The CDR3 covers 14 residues. V was trimmed by 5 bases and J by 0 bases, leaving 10 bases between them. CDR3 amino acids: CASSLTAMNTEAFF. The CDR3 region has the DNA TGTGCCAGCAGTCTGACAGCCATGAACACTGAAGCTTTCTTT.

The chain couples TRBV9 to TRBJ1-1, with 10 bases that match TRBD1. The CDR3 sequence is 14 residues long. V lost 0 bases to trimming and J lost 11 bases; unmatched junction nucleotides: 7. Per the germline V gene, CDR1 is SGDLS and CDR2 is YYNGEE. For the CDR3, the DNA is TGTGCCAGCAGCGTAGTGGGGACAGGGGCGCCTGCTTTCTTT. This translates into CASSVVGTGAPAFF.

The chain couples TRBV5-1 to TRBJ1-1; no clear D gene. Trimming shortened V by 4 bases and J by 3 bases, and 13 bases separated the two germline ends. CDR3 length equals 14 residues. CDR1 and CDR2 from the germline V gene are SGHRS and YFSETQ. CDR3 in amino acids: CASSPREGYTEAFF. In nucleotides, the CDR3 is TGCGCCAGCAGCCCCCGGGAGGGTTACACTGAAGCTTTCTTT.

Details on this clone: The same CDR3 can be traced to other DNA sequences in this sample. The DNA of the CDR3 is TGTGCCAGCTCAGGCGGCAATCAGCCCCAGCATTTT. This translates into CASSGGNQPQHF. This chain links TRBV18 with TRBJ1-5; D not certain. This CDR3 is 12 amino acids long. Germline V lookup: CDR1 KGHSH, CDR2 LQKENI. The V and J ends lost 5 bases and 2 bases respectively, with 4 bases between them.

Points on this clone: This CDR3 is also generated by other DNA sequences in the sample. The J gene is TRBJ2-1, the V gene TRBV11-3; TRBD1 matches 9 bases. This CDR3 region has 15 residues. V trimming: 5 bases; J trimming: 2 bases; junction bases outside the gene matches: 4. Germline V gives CDR1 SGHNT, CDR2 YENEEA. The CDR3 DNA reads as TGTGCCAGCAGCCCGGACAGGGGTACCTACAATGAGCAGTTCTTC. This codes for CASSPDRGTYNEQFF.

This clone was detected only once. V usage is TRBV15 and J usage is TRBJ2-4; 9 bases agree with TRBD2. The CDR3 spans 19 residues. The V segment lost 2 bases and the J segment 0 bases; nucleotides outside the gene matches: 11. From germline, CDR1 is LNHNV and CDR2 YYDKDF (reference sequence). This chain's CDR3 is CATSRIGVAGVLAKNIQYF. CDR3 coding DNA: TGTGCCACCAGCAGAATCGGAGTAGCGGGAGTGCTAGCCAAAAACATTCAGTACTTC.

This clone was found once. The chain recombines TRBV9 with TRBJ2-2; a weak D match, TRBD2 (6 bases). Trimming stripped 0 bases from V and 4 bases from J, with 13 bases between. Germline assignment: CDR1 SGDLS and CDR2 YYNGEE. The CDR3 is 16 amino acids. The CDR3 protein is CASSVGTTGTTGELFF. The CDR3, as DNA: TGTGCCAGCAGCGTAGGGACTACGGGGACCACCGGGGAGCTGTTTTTT.

V is TRBV7-9 and J is TRBJ2-1; 7 bases align to TRBD2. Germline CDR1 SEHNR, CDR2 FQNEAQ (reference sequence). The CDR3 covers 17 residues. Trimming removed 2 bases from V and 8 bases from J; junction bases left unmatched: 15. CDR3 sequence (DNA): TGTGCCAGCAGCTTAAGACCCGGCGGGAGTGGTATAGATGAGCAGTTCTTC. It specifies CASSLRPGGSGIDEQFF.

The chain uses TRBV14 and TRBJ1-2, with TRBD1 matching over 7 bases. The V segment lost 0 bases and the J segment 4 bases; nucleotides outside the gene matches: 2. The CDR3 has 14 residues. CDR1 is SGHDN, CDR2 FVKESK, per germline. The DNA of the CDR3 is TGTGCCAGCAGCCAAGACAGGGGGGCCTATGGCTACACCTTC. Its protein is CASSQDRGAYGYTF.

The rearrangement joins TRBV28 to TRBJ2-5, with D tentatively TRBD1 or TRBD2 (6 bases each). The DNA end favors TRBJ2-7, so the J call may be wrong. The CDR3 extends over 15 amino acids. Per germline, CDR1 MDHEN and CDR2 SYDVKM. The chain's CDR3 is CASSLEGVPTYEQYF. DNA for the CDR3: TGTGCCAGCAGCTTGGAGGGGGTGCCGACCTACGAGCAGTACTTC.

This clone was seen only once. Within the sample, other DNA sequences also encode this same CDR3. The V and J genes are TRBV4-2 and TRBJ1-1; D not resolved. The CDR3 loop spans 13 amino acids. The ends were cut back, 3 bases at V and 5 bases at J, with 10 bases in the middle. CDR1 is LGHNA, CDR2 YNFKEQ, per germline. The CDR3: CASSHPGRTEAFF. The CDR3 nucleotides read TGTGCCAGCAGCCACCCAGGACGGACTGAAGCTTTCTTT.

The chain recombines TRBV7-9 with TRBJ2-3; D perhaps matches TRBD1 (6 bases). Looked up from germline, CDR1 is SEHNR and CDR2 is FQNEAQ (reference sequence). The CDR3 extends over 17 amino acids. Trimming took off 5 bases at V and 4 bases at J, with 22 bases between the two ends. The CDR3 reads CASSTHYRERKADTQYF. The CDR3 DNA reads as TGTGCCAGCAGCACACATTACAGGGAGAGAAAGGCAGATACGCAGTATTTT.

V and J are TRBV6-1 and TRBJ1-1; tentative D call: TRBD1 (6 bases). CDR3 length equals 15 residues. Germline values: CDR1 MNHNS, CDR2 SASEGT. V was clipped by 3 bases and J by 3 bases, with 14 bases between them. The CDR3 region is CASSDPNRAHTEAFF. The CDR3 coding sequence is TGTGCCAGCAGTGACCCGAACAGGGCGCACACTGAAGCTTTCTTT.